A single sample is the source of the 24 T cell receptor beta chains below, sequenced in a study of response to subunit inactivated influenza vaccine. Using its own MiXCR run on the RT-PCR reads, TCRdb lists one record per CDR3 protein. The table shows some 500,000 distinct CDR3 sequences, with 10% to 15% occurring only once. Here the sequenced sample was PBMCs from blood, taken more than 35 days after vaccination. The receptors derive from a man between 45 and 60 years old who received an inactivated influenza vaccine.

The rearrangement links TRBV28 to TRBJ2-3; 10 bases map to TRBD2. V shed 4 bases and J 12 bases; nucleotides not matched to a gene: 10. Per the germline V gene, CDR1 is MDHEN and CDR2 is SYDVKM. This CDR3 comprises 14 residues. The CDR3 spells CASSWGGSGGYQYF. In nucleotides, the CDR3 is TGTGCCAGCAGTTGGGGAGGTAGCGGGGGGTATCAGTATTTT.

V usage is TRBV6-2 or TRBV6-3 and J usage is TRBJ1-2, with 8 bases lining up with TRBD1. The CDR3 covers 13 residues. The junction had 7 bases not matched to a gene; V was cut back by 6 bases and J by 7 bases. CDR1 is MNHEY, CDR2 SVGEGT, per germline. The CDR3 sequence is CASRPWTGSGYTF. CDR3 DNA sequence: TGTGCCAGCAGACCCTGGACAGGGTCTGGCTACACCTTC.

This clonotype was seen more than once but under ten times. The J gene is TRBJ2-3, the V gene TRBV20-1, with D perhaps TRBD1 or TRBD2 (7 bases each). This CDR3 region has 19 residues. The germline V and J ends were trimmed by 0 bases and 6 bases, with 28 bases remaining between them. Per the germline V gene, CDR1 is DFQATT and CDR2 is SNEGSKA (reference sequence). The CDR3 DNA sequence: TGCAGTGCTAGAGATGTAGGGGGAGGGGGCGCGGTTCTGGAGGATACGCAGTATTTT. Encoded protein: CSARDVGGGGAVLEDTQYF.

Ten or more counts support this clonotype. The rearrangement links TRBV27 to TRBJ2-7; 11 bases are shared with TRBD2. The length of the CDR3 is 17 residues. Germline V CDR1 and CDR2: MNHEY, SMNVEV (reference sequence). Trimming at V came to 5 bases and at J to 2 bases, leaving 11 bases not matched to a gene. The CDR3, as DNA: TGTGCCAGCAGTCCAGCCTTGACTAGCGGGGCAGCCTACGAGCAGTACTTC. Translating gives CASSPALTSGAAYEQYF.

This chain connects TRBV20-1 to TRBJ2-3; 9 nucleotides match TRBD1. The CDR3 is made up of 19 amino acids. Germline CDR1 and CDR2: DFQATT and SNEGSKA (reference sequence). The V gene end was trimmed by 3 bases and the J gene end by 4 bases; junction bases not matched to a gene: 20. The CDR3 is CSARGGTGPSAVRADTQYF. CDR3 coding DNA: TGCAGTGCTAGGGGGGGGACAGGGCCATCGGCTGTACGTGCAGATACGCAGTATTTT.

This clonotype was counted at least ten times. The chain uses TRBV4-1 and TRBJ2-5, with 7 bases lining up with TRBD1. Per the germline V gene, CDR1 is MGHRA and CDR2 is YSYEKL. The CDR3 runs 16 residues. The junction had 9 bases not matched to a gene; V was cut back by 0 bases and J by 5 bases. The CDR3 reads CASSQDLPGGRETQYF. Here the CDR3 DNA reads TGCGCCAGCAGCCAAGATCTACCAGGGGGACGTGAGACCCAGTACTTC.

This clonotype has a handful of counts. The chain uses TRBV5-1 and TRBJ2-7, with D perhaps TRBD2 (5 bases). Trimming cost V 0 bases and J 0 bases, with 13 bases left between them. The CDR3 length is 16 residues. In germline, CDR1 is SGHRS, CDR2 YFSETQ. CDR3 loop: CASSLGGLPDSYEQYF. CDR3 in DNA: TGCGCCAGCAGCTTGGGAGGGCTGCCAGACTCCTACGAGCAGTACTTC.

V and J are TRBV25-1 and TRBJ2-3; a weak D match, TRBD1 (5 bases). The CDR3 is 14 amino acids. Germline loops: CDR1 MGHDK, CDR2 SYGVNS. Trimming cost V 6 bases and J 0 bases, with 10 bases left between them. CDR3 sequence reads: CASRTPGSTDTQYF. CDR3 nucleotide sequence: TGTGCCAGCAGGACCCCAGGGAGCACAGATACGCAGTATTTT. Combining the CDR3 with reference TRBV25-1 and TRBJ2-3 gives the whole variable domain EADIYQTPRYLVIGTGKKITLECSQTMGHDKMYWYQQDPGMELHLIHYSYGVNSTEKGDLSSESTVSRIRTEHFPLTLESARPSHTSQYLCASRTPGSTDTQYFGPGTRLTVL.

The table lists this clonotype with a few counts. The chain is built from TRBV4-3 and TRBJ2-1, with D possibly TRBD1 on 7 matching bases. The CDR3 has 14 residues. Deletions cut 3 bases from V and 8 bases from J, with 14 bases between. CDR1 LGHNA and CDR2 YSLEER come from the germline V gene. CDR3 loop: CASSQNRGGDEQFF. The CDR3 DNA follows: TGCGCCAGCAGCCAGAACAGGGGAGGCGATGAGCAGTTCTTC.

The V gene is TRBV4-3, the J gene TRBJ2-3, with D perhaps being TRBD1 or TRBD2 (5 bases each). This CDR3 is 15 amino acids long. Between the trimmed V and J ends, which lost 3 bases and 5 bases, there was a span of 15 bases. Germline V gene lookup returns CDR1 LGHNA and CDR2 YSLEER. CDR3 sequence: CASSQYRDPVDTQYF. In nucleotides, the CDR3 is TGCGCCAGCAGCCAGTACCGGGACCCCGTAGATACGCAGTATTTT.

This clonotype was detected many times. This chain's CDR3 is CATSRRQGRGTDTQYF. The CDR3 DNA sequence: TGTGCCACCAGCAGGCGACAGGGGAGGGGGACAGATACGCAGTATTTT. V gene TRBV15 combines with J gene TRBJ2-3; the D gene is possibly TRBD1 (8 bases). The CDR3 extends over 16 amino acids. The germline V gene encodes CDR1 LNHNV and CDR2 YYDKDF (reference sequence). Trimming removed 3 bases at V and 3 bases at J, with 16 bases between.

The chain is built from TRBV12-3 or TRBV12-4 and TRBJ2-5; TRBD1 is a possible D gene (8 bases). The CDR3 extends over 15 amino acids. V was clipped by 5 bases and J by 5 bases, with 18 bases between them. This CDR3 reads CASSGTRGRGETQYF. The CDR3 bases are TGTGCCAGCAGTGGAACCAGGGGGCGGGGGGAGACCCAGTACTTC.

This clonotype was seen a few times. The V and J genes are TRBV7-2 and TRBJ2-5; possibly TRBD2 for D (6 bases). The V and J ends lost 5 bases and 1 base respectively, with 17 bases between them. Germline assignment: CDR1 SGHTA and CDR2 FQGNSA. The CDR3 contains 16 residues. CDR3 nucleotide sequence: TGTGCCAGCAGCCTAAGCCGGGACTGGTTCCAAGAGACCCAGTACTTC. Translating gives CASSLSRDWFQETQYF.

The V gene is TRBV10-2, the J gene TRBJ2-3; D gene ambiguous. The CDR3 loop spans 11 amino acids. Trimming stripped 6 bases from V and 6 bases from J, with 7 bases between. CDR1 is WSHSY, CDR2 SAAADI, per germline. The CDR3 DNA reads TGCGCCAGCAGAGCCATGGATACGCAGTATTTT. This codes for CASRAMDTQYF.

This clonotype was seen only a few times. V is TRBV7-2 and J is TRBJ1-6; D is unclear. The germline V and J ends were trimmed by 6 bases and 0 bases, with 6 bases remaining between them. The CDR3 covers 14 residues. Per the germline V gene, CDR1 is SGHTA and CDR2 is FQGNSA. The CDR3 spells CASRSSSYNSPLHF. CDR3 in DNA: TGTGCCAGCAGATCTAGCTCCTATAATTCACCCCTCCACTTT.

This clonotype was counted a few times. The rearrangement uses TRBV12-3 or TRBV12-4 and TRBJ1-1; D call uncertain. This CDR3 spans 13 amino acids. V was clipped by 6 bases and J by 1 base, with 9 bases between them. CDR3 amino acids: CASSSETNTEAFF. The CDR3 DNA reads TGTGCCAGCAGCTCCGAGACGAACACTGAAGCTTTCTTT.

This clonotype was seen a handful of times. This chain joins TRBV29-1 and TRBJ2-4, with TRBD1 identical over 7 bases. This CDR3 is built from 15 residues. The trim removed 4 bases at V and 0 bases at J, leaving 6 bases unmatched. Germline CDR1 SQVTM, CDR2 ANQGSEA. This chain's CDR3 is CSVAGQTLAKNIQYF. CDR3 DNA sequence: TGCAGCGTTGCGGGACAGACCCTAGCCAAAAACATTCAGTACTTC.

This chain joins TRBV3-1 and TRBJ2-1; a possible D gene is TRBD2 (6 bases). The CDR3 sequence is 16 residues long. The ends were cut back, 1 base at V and 6 bases at J, with 16 bases in the middle. From germline, CDR1 is LGHDT and CDR2 YNNKEL (reference sequence). CDR3 bases: TGTGCCAGCAGCCAAGGTACGGGAGTGGGTGGCAATGAGCAGTTCTTC. Its translation: CASSQGTGVGGNEQFF.

This clonotype was counted between two and nine times. CDR3 coding DNA: TGCAGTGCTAGGTCCCCTCAGCAGAACACTGAAGCTTTCTTT. Protein sequence: CSARSPQQNTEAFF. The chain is built from TRBV20-1 and TRBJ1-1, with D unclear. The CDR3 totals 14 residues. Germline CDR1 DFQATT, CDR2 SNEGSKA (reference sequence). V was clipped by 3 bases and J by 1 base, with 12 bases between them.

This clonotype was detected only once. The junction shows a germline mismatch at one end, possibly a read error. This CDR3 reads CSAGWDDQFF. The CDR3, as DNA: TGCAGTGCTGGCTGGGATGACCAGTTCTTC. The chain combines TRBV20-1 with TRBJ2-1; D not certain. The CDR3 is 10 amino acids. CDR1 is DFQATT, CDR2 SNEGSKA, per germline (reference sequence).

Remarks on this clonotype: Just one base apart from a much larger clone, this may be a read error. The rearrangement joins TRBV6-1 to TRBJ2-5, with a possible D match to TRBD2 (5 bases). The germline V gene has CDR1 MNHNS and CDR2 SASEGT. Trimming shortened V by 7 bases and J by 4 bases, and 13 bases separated the two germline ends. The CDR3 is 13 residues long. CDR3 sequence: CASKSGIVETQYF. CDR3 nucleotide sequence: TGTGCCAGCAAATCGGGGATAGTAGAGACCCAGTACTTC.

This clonotype occurred a few times. V is TRBV5-1 and J is TRBJ2-1; D not certain. The CDR3 has 15 amino acids. V shed 0 bases and J shed 4 bases, with 11 bases lying between them. Germline CDR1 is SGHRS and CDR2 is YFSETQ. DNA of the CDR3: TGCGCCAGCAGCTTGGATCTCCCGAAATACAATGAGCAGTTCTTC. Residues: CASSLDLPKYNEQFF.

This chain uses TRBV27 with TRBJ2-5, with TRBD2 matching 14 bases. In germline, CDR1 is MNHEY, CDR2 SMNVEV (reference sequence). The CDR3 covers 19 residues. The trim removed 6 bases at V and 3 bases at J, leaving 15 bases unmatched. The chain's CDR3 is CASSFLPHSTSGREETQYF. The DNA for the CDR3 is TGTGCCAGCAGCTTTTTACCCCACTCGACTAGCGGGAGGGAAGAGACCCAGTACTTC.

This clonotype occurred many times. J is TRBJ2-1 and V is TRBV7-2; D unresolved. The CDR3 sequence is 15 residues long. The germline gives CDR1 SGHTA, CDR2 FQGNSA. The V end lost 2 bases, the J end lost 5 bases, and 13 bases lay between the germline ends. The CDR3 DNA sequence: TGTGCCAGCAGCTTATCGTTTGGCGGAAACAATGAGCAGTTCTTC. Its protein product is CASSLSFGGNNEQFF.